The clone carrying this T cell receptor beta chain has more than one count but fewer than ten. This entry comes from a study of T-cell memory formation after mild COVID-19. MiXCR was run by TCRdb on the 5' RACE reads, yielding one entry per CDR3 protein. Among 470,000 or so distinct CDR3 sequences listed, around 27% were seen once. The CDR3 loop spans 18 amino acids. Trimming took 0 bases from V and 1 from J, leaving 19 bases between them. Looked up from germline, CDR1 is MNHNY and CDR2 is SVGAGI (reference sequence). The sequencing input was PBMCs or a T cell subset sorted from them (not recorded which). V gene TRBV6-6 combines with J gene TRBJ2-7; D gene uncertain. This clonotype was obtained from an adult woman who had mild COVID-19 (a few samples of this study predate the infection). Cell type and time point are not known. The CDR3, as DNA: TGTGCCAGCAGTTACTCGAAAGGTTGGGAAATAGATTCCTACGAGCAGTACTTC. Translation: CASSYSKGWEIDSYEQYF.